Reported below is one TCR beta chain. The PCR contained 60 Vbeta and 13 Jbeta primers. Profiled with immunoSEQ multiplex PCR; TCRdb holds only in-frame clones, not every one. In the table there are fewer than 200,000 clones, around 83% of which are singletons. The data are from a study of cytomegalovirus exposure and HLA in healthy donors. From germline, CDR1 is WNHNN and CDR2 SYGVQD (reference sequence). This CDR3 has 15 amino acids. V lost 4 bases and J lost 2; bases outside the gene matches: 5. The rearrangement uses TRBV10-1 and TRBJ2-1; TRBD2 agrees at 7 bases. The source material was PBMCs. The source of this sequence is a man younger than 45 in good health and CMV-seropositive. CDR3 nucleotides: TGCGCCAGCAGTGTGATGGCGGGAGCCTACAATGAGCAGTTCTTC. Amino acid sequence: CASSVMAGAYNEQFF.